This TCR beta chain is drawn from a study of blood T cell repertoires in COVID-19. Only in-frame clones appear in the TCRdb table, and some are missing; sequencing was by immunoSEQ multiplex PCR. The top ten hold roughly 14% of the sample, which has approximately 170,000 clones, around 84% seen once. Germline V gives CDR1 MNHEY, CDR2 SVGAGI. The V and J ends lost 6 bases and 0 bases respectively, with 7 bases between them. The CDR3 is 13 amino acids. The source material was peripheral blood. This chain links TRBV6-5 with TRBJ2-3; the D is unclear. This sequence originates from a woman in her 70s with COVID-19, enrolled during active disease. CDR3 sequence reads: CASRRMSTDTQYF. The DNA of the CDR3 is TGTGCCAGCAGGAGGATGAGCACAGATACGCAGTATTTT.